This T cell receptor (beta chain) comes out of a study of blood T cell repertoires in COVID-19. Across the study: COVID-19 samples, acute and convalescent, were from the United States, Italy and Spain.

Authors' analysis steps: How many nucleated cells were present was estimated from reference gene primer amplification. Libraries were prepared by immunoSEQ multiplex PCR; TCRdb keeps only in-frame clonotypes and omits some of them. From that table come the V and J calls and clone size; the DNA was used to work out D and trimming. The table has about 190,000 clones, approximately 91% seen once. Germline V CDR1 and CDR2: MRHNA, SNTAGT. V was trimmed by 1 base and J by 4 bases, leaving 13 bases between them. CDR3 length: 16 amino acids. The clonotype comes from a man aged 30-40 years with acute or convalescent COVID-19. The chain couples TRBV6-4 to TRBJ2-2, with a tentative D call TRBD2 (6 bases). The sample consisted of peripheral blood. The CDR3: CASSDFGGTRTGELFF. CDR3 coding DNA: TGTGCCAGCAGTGACTTCGGGGGTACGCGCACCGGGGAGCTGTTTTTT.